This T cell receptor (beta chain) was retrieved from a study of blood T cell repertoires in COVID-19. The protocol was immunoSEQ multiplex PCR, while the TCRdb copy is restricted to in-frame clones and leaves out a portion. The data show hundreds of thousands of clones, 85% seen once. The V and J ends lost 6 bases and 0 bases respectively, with 12 bases between them. Germline V CDR1 and CDR2: SQVTM, ANQGSEA. The CDR3 is made up of 14 amino acids. Sequenced sample: PBMCs or T cells enriched from blood (not recorded which). This TCR was sampled from a man in his forties who had recovered from COVID-19. The rearrangement links TRBV29-1 to TRBJ1-3; possible D gene TRBD1, 5 bases. The CDR3 is CSVTGTGSGNTIYF. CDR3 in DNA: TGCAGCGTAACAGGAACTGGCTCTGGAAACACCATATATTTT.